This T cell receptor beta chain emerged from a study of cytomegalovirus exposure and HLA in healthy donors. Study context: HLA-typed donors contributed some 87 million unique TCRs, which were held in an early data release. Study observations and caveats: Being productive about 87% or about 30% of the time was typical of most TCR beta V segments in an earlier analysis.

Germline-derived CDR1 and CDR2 are MNHEY and SMNVEV (reference sequence). V gave up 5 bases and J gave up 0 bases, with 14 bases separating them. The CDR3 totals 15 residues. Concerning this clone itself: The antigen is not known.

PCR involved 60 Vbeta and 13 Jbeta primers. Sequenced by immunoSEQ multiplex PCR; TCRdb stores in-frame clones only, minus some. The sample yields 200,000 or so clones, about 85% seen once. Sequencing used PBMCs. This receptor was obtained from a man aged 50 to 59 in good health and CMV-seronegative. The V gene is TRBV27, the J gene TRBJ2-7; possible D gene TRBD1, 6 bases. The CDR3: CASSPRTDNSYEQYF. CDR3 nucleotides: TGTGCCAGCAGTCCCCGGACAGACAACTCCTACGAGCAGTACTTC.